This TCR beta chain originates from a study of blood T cell repertoires in COVID-19. Study-wide context: Nucleic acid was either cDNA or gDNA, and it came from T cells, B-cell-depleted T cells, or PBMCs.

The cohort comprised adults aged about 18 to 100 years residing in approximately 25 US areas. This CDR3 region has 15 residues. Germline-derived CDR1 and CDR2 are SGHRS and YFSETQ. V dropped 4 bases and J dropped 7; count of bases not matched to a gene: 10. How the authors handled the data: Reference gene primer amplification yielded estimated nucleated cell counts. The protocol was immunoSEQ multiplex PCR, while the TCRdb copy is restricted to in-frame clones and leaves out a portion. Clone size and the V and J calls come from that table; the DNA yielded D and trimming. The sample has some 200,000 clones, roughly 90% seen once; the top ten hold roughly 3.2%.

The rearrangement joins TRBV5-1 to TRBJ2-2; 7 bases are a match to TRBD1. Specimen: PBMCs or T cells enriched from blood (not recorded which). The sequence was obtained from a woman aged 50 to 60 in a cohort exposed to, infected with or recovered from COVID-19 (not recorded which). CDR3 amino acids: CASSQIPGQSGELFF. Written as DNA, the CDR3 is TGCGCCAGCAGCCAAATCCCGGGACAGAGCGGGGAGCTGTTTTTT.